Below are 26 T cell receptor beta chains sequenced from a single sample in a study of cytomegalovirus exposure and HLA in healthy donors. 13 Jbeta primers and 60 Vbeta primers were used for the PCR. Assay used: immunoSEQ multiplex PCR; TCRdb lists only in-frame clones, some missing. The sample holds 150,000 to 200,000 clones, over 75% seen once. Specimen: PBMCs. Every receptor here comes from a woman in her twenties or thirties in good health and CMV-seronegative.

This clone was counted between two and nine times. The chain is built from TRBV6-6 and TRBJ1-2, with 7 bases aligning to TRBD1. This CDR3 has 12 amino acids. Germline V lookup: CDR1 MNHNY, CDR2 SVGAGI (reference sequence). The junction had 4 bases not matched to a gene; V was cut back by 6 bases and J by 6 bases. The CDR3 sequence: CASSHRGDGYTF. The DNA for the CDR3 is TGTGCCAGCAGCCACAGGGGAGATGGCTACACCTTC.

This clone came up a few times. For the CDR3, the DNA is TGTGCCAGCAGGACAGGGACCGACTATGGCTACACCTTC. It encodes CASRTGTDYGYTF. The gene calls are TRBV27 and TRBJ1-2; 7 bases match TRBD1. The CDR3 runs to 13 residues. V lost 6 bases and J lost 3; bases outside the gene matches: 4. CDR1 is MNHEY and CDR2 is SMNVEV in the germline V gene (reference sequence).

This chain connects TRBV19 to TRBJ1-1; no reliable D call. The CDR3 sequence is 13 residues long. V was shortened by 8 bases and J by 2 bases, with 12 bases between the two germline ends. Germline V CDR1 and CDR2: LNHDA, SQIVND (reference sequence). CDR3 protein: CASRFLSNTEAFF. CDR3 coding DNA: TGTGCCAGTCGTTTCCTGAGTAACACTGAAGCTTTCTTT.

The rearrangement uses TRBV5-4 and TRBJ2-3; TRBD2 is a possible D gene (7 bases). Germline V gives CDR1 SGHNT, CDR2 YYREEE (reference sequence). This CDR3 has 15 amino acids. Trimming removed 0 bases from V and 5 bases from J, with 13 bases in between. The chain's CDR3 is CASSLGGGGGDTQYF. CDR3 coding DNA: TGTGCCAGCAGCTTGGGCGGGGGCGGGGGAGATACGCAGTATTTT.

The gene calls are TRBV9 and TRBJ1-2; 7 bases are a match to TRBD1. Unmatched junction bases numbered 7, after V lost 0 bases and J lost 8 bases. The germline CDR1 and CDR2 sequences are SGDLS and YYNGEE. The CDR3 spans 14 residues. CDR3 loop: CASSVESGGYGYTF. The CDR3 DNA follows: TGTGCCAGCAGCGTAGAATCAGGGGGTTACGGCTACACCTTC. The whole variable domain, filled in from reference TRBV9 and TRBJ1-2, reads DSGVTQTPKHLITATGQRVTLRCSPRSGDLSVYWYQQSLDQGLQFLIQYYNGEERAKGNILERFSAQQFPDLHSELNLSSLELGDSALYFCASSVESGGYGYTFGSGTRLTVV.

The rearrangement links TRBV9 to TRBJ1-5; possibly TRBD1 for D (5 bases). The CDR3 extends over 15 amino acids. Germline values: CDR1 SGDLS, CDR2 YYNGEE. V shed 4 bases and J shed 9 bases, with 20 bases lying between them. The CDR3 region is CASSLGQGPSGPQHF. The CDR3 region has the DNA TGTGCCAGCAGCCTAGGGCAGGGCCCGAGTGGGCCCCAGCATTTT. Full variable domain (rest looked up from reference TRBV9 and TRBJ1-5): DSGVTQTPKHLITATGQRVTLRCSPRSGDLSVYWYQQSLDQGLQFLIQYYNGEERAKGNILERFSAQQFPDLHSELNLSSLELGDSALYFCASSLGQGPSGPQHFGDGTRLSIL.

The genes are TRBV27 and TRBJ2-7; 9 bases match TRBD1. There are 17 residues in the CDR3. V lost 2 bases to trimming and J lost 5 bases; unmatched junction nucleotides: 13. In germline, CDR1 is MNHEY, CDR2 SMNVEV (reference sequence). The CDR3: CASSLGTSGQGRNEQYF. CDR3 bases: TGTGCCAGCAGTTTAGGGACCTCGGGACAGGGTCGCAACGAGCAGTACTTC.

This sequence joins TRBV28 and TRBJ1-2; D is undetermined. V dropped 10 bases and J dropped 4 bases, with 19 bases sitting between them. Germline-derived CDR1 and CDR2 are MDHEN and SYDVKM. The length of the CDR3 is 14 residues. This chain's CDR3 is CATSLIGSGYGYTF. The CDR3 nucleotides are TGTGCCACCTCGTTAATCGGGTCGGGCTATGGCTACACCTTC.

This clone has just a few counts. The chain couples TRBV9 to TRBJ2-1; 10 nucleotides align to TRBD2. There are 16 residues in the CDR3. The germline gives CDR1 SGDLS, CDR2 YYNGEE. The junction had 13 bases not matched to a gene; V was cut back by 1 base and J by 12 bases. CDR3 sequence: CASSVRGERGGQGQFF. In DNA, the CDR3 is TGTGCCAGCAGCGTAAGGGGGGAGCGGGGGGGCCAAGGGCAGTTCTTC.

CDR3 bases: TGCGCCAGCAGCTCGGGACTAGCGGGCCCCACAGATACGCAGTATTTT. Encoded protein: CASSSGLAGPTDTQYF. The gene calls are TRBV5-1 and TRBJ2-3, with 12 bases matching TRBD2. V shed 3 bases, J shed 2 bases, and the junction held 4 bases outside the gene matches. The CDR3 extends over 16 amino acids. CDR1 and CDR2 from the germline V gene are SGHRS and YFSETQ.

This clone was observed a handful of times. The J gene is TRBJ1-1, the V gene TRBV2; 8 bases are a match to TRBD1. Germline CDR1 is SNHLY and CDR2 is FYNNEI. This CDR3 has 12 amino acids. J was trimmed by 4 bases and V by 7 bases; bases with no gene match: 2. The DNA for the CDR3 is TGTGCCAGCAACAGGGGGACCACTGAAGCTTTCTTT. Protein: CASNRGTTEAFF.

The chain couples TRBV5-5 to TRBJ2-1; possible D gene TRBD1, 5 bases. This CDR3 is 15 amino acids long. The ends were cut back, 4 bases at V and 3 bases at J, with 14 bases in the middle. Per germline, CDR1 SGHKS and CDR2 YYEKEE (reference sequence). The DNA for the CDR3 is TGTGCCAGCAGCCAGAGGACACAGAACTACAATGAGCAGTTCTTC. It yields the protein CASSQRTQNYNEQFF.

This rearrangement joins TRBV5-6 to TRBJ2-4, with unresolved D. The V end was cut by 1 base, the J end by 8 bases, with 4 bases between. Germline CDR1 SGHDT, CDR2 YYEEEE. There are 11 residues in the CDR3. DNA of the CDR3: TGTGCCAGCAGCTTGCAGGACATTCAGTACTTC. It codes for CASSLQDIQYF.

V is TRBV28 and J is TRBJ1-2, with TRBD1 matching over 12 bases. This CDR3 has 13 residues. The ends lost 6 bases at V and 11 bases at J; junction bases unmatched: 7. Germline assignment: CDR1 MDHEN and CDR2 SYDVKM. The CDR3 here is CASRSGTGGAYTF. CDR3 sequence (DNA): TGTGCCAGCAGATCCGGGACAGGGGGCGCATACACCTTC.

This clone was detected a few times. The rearrangement joins TRBV6-6 to TRBJ1-4; D is unresolved. This CDR3 is 12 amino acids long. Between the trimmed V and J ends, which lost 5 bases and 7 bases, there was a span of 8 bases. Germline CDR1 reads MNHNY; CDR2 reads SVGAGI (reference sequence). The CDR3 DNA is TGTGCCAGCAGTCGCCCGAGTGAAAAACTGTTTTTT. This translates into CASSRPSEKLFF.

This clone was recorded only once. The chain recombines TRBV7-9 with TRBJ2-7; 7 bases are a match to TRBD1. Per germline, CDR1 SEHNR and CDR2 FQNEAQ (reference sequence). The CDR3 runs to 15 residues. Losses at the gene ends were 4 bases for V and 6 bases for J; bases not matched to a gene: 12. The CDR3 loop reads CASSSLGRGTSEQYF. CDR3 sequence (DNA): TGTGCCAGCAGCTCCTTAGGCAGGGGGACAAGCGAGCAGTACTTC.

This chain joins TRBV4-1 and TRBJ1-3; TRBD1 matches 8 bases. Losses at the gene ends were 8 bases for V and 2 bases for J; bases not matched to a gene: 8. Germline CDR1 reads MGHRA; CDR2 reads YSYEKL. The CDR3 covers 15 residues. CDR3 nucleotides: TGCGCCAGCTCGACAGGGGCCCCCGCTGGAAACACCATATATTTT. This sequence encodes CASSTGAPAGNTIYF.

V gene TRBV9 combines with J gene TRBJ2-7; D might be TRBD2 (7 bases). The V and J ends lost 0 bases and 3 bases respectively, with 13 bases between them. The CDR3 contains 15 residues. CDR1 and CDR2 from the germline V gene are SGDLS and YYNGEE. CDR3 sequence reads: CASSVEGGRIYEQYF. The DNA of the CDR3 is TGTGCCAGCAGCGTAGAGGGGGGGCGGATCTACGAGCAGTACTTC.

The chain carries TRBV2 and TRBJ2-7; 9 bases align to TRBD1. CDR1 and CDR2 from the germline V gene are SNHLY and FYNNEI. CDR3 length: 14 residues. With V trimmed by 4 bases and J by 5 bases, 6 bases remained unmatched. The CDR3 coding sequence is TGTGCCAGCAGTGGAGGGACAGGGTCGGACGAGCAGTACTTC. Its protein product is CASSGGTGSDEQYF.

The V and J genes are TRBV4-1 and TRBJ2-5, with D maybe TRBD1 (5 bases). Trimming took 0 bases from V and 0 from J, leaving 14 bases between them. Germline V gives CDR1 MGHRA, CDR2 YSYEKL. The CDR3 is 17 residues long. The CDR3 is CASSQDLWKGNQETQYF. The CDR3 DNA sequence: TGCGCCAGCAGCCAAGATCTTTGGAAGGGGAACCAAGAGACCCAGTACTTC.

This clone has just one count. The chain recombines TRBV19 with TRBJ2-3; maybe TRBD2 (6 bases). The germline V gene has CDR1 LNHDA and CDR2 SQIVND (reference sequence). The CDR3 is 17 amino acids. With 8 bases removed from V and 0 bases from J, the gap between germline ends came to 21 bases. The chain's CDR3 is CASSRLGRTSSTDTQYF. In nucleotides, the CDR3 is TGTGCCAGTTCCAGACTAGGCCGGACCTCTAGCACAGATACGCAGTATTTT.

The chain combines TRBV29-1 with TRBJ2-3; 13 bases match TRBD2. This CDR3 has 15 residues. CDR1 is SQVTM, CDR2 ANQGSEA, per germline. The trim removed 4 bases at V and 0 bases at J, leaving 1 base unmatched. The CDR3 spells CSVVLAGGSTDTQYF. CDR3 nucleotide sequence: TGCAGCGTTGTACTAGCGGGGGGGAGCACAGATACGCAGTATTTT.

The chain is built from TRBV2 and TRBJ2-5; D unresolved. V was trimmed by 4 bases and J by 1 base, leaving 4 bases between them. Germline assignment: CDR1 SNHLY and CDR2 FYNNEI. The CDR3 consists of 12 residues. This chain's CDR3 is CASSALQETQYF. For the CDR3, the DNA is TGTGCCAGCAGTGCTCTCCAAGAGACCCAGTACTTC.

The rearrangement links TRBV15 to TRBJ2-5; possibly TRBD1 for D (5 bases). This CDR3 spans 13 amino acids. The germline V gene has CDR1 LNHNV and CDR2 YYDKDF (reference sequence). The germline V and J ends were trimmed by 4 bases and 5 bases, with 11 bases remaining between them. In nucleotides, the CDR3 is TGTGCCACCAGCACAAGGGGTGGCGAGACCCAGTACTTC. It codes for CATSTRGGETQYF.

The table lists this clone with a count of one. The chain couples TRBV2 to TRBJ2-2; no definite D call. The CDR3 has 15 amino acids. The germline V and J ends were trimmed by 6 bases and 0 bases, with 11 bases remaining between them. CDR1 is SNHLY and CDR2 is FYNNEI in the germline V gene. CDR3 sequence reads: CASRSRHPNTGELFF. The CDR3 region has the DNA TGTGCCAGCAGGTCACGACATCCGAACACCGGGGAGCTGTTTTTT.

The sample holds one count of this clone. The V gene is TRBV5-1, the J gene TRBJ2-3; the D gene is possibly TRBD2 (6 bases). The CDR3 is 15 residues long. Germline V gene data show CDR1 as SGHRS and CDR2 as YFSETQ. Trimming cost V 4 bases and J 5 bases, with 17 bases left between them. CDR3 nucleotides: TGCGCCAGCAGCGTGGGACTTTCCTTCGGAGATACGCAGTATTTT. Encoded protein: CASSVGLSFGDTQYF. Looking up the rest from reference TRBV5-1 and TRBJ2-3 gives the full variable domain: KAGVTQTPRYLIKTRGQQVTLSCSPISGHRSVSWYQQTPGQGLQFLFEYFSETQRNKGNFPGRFSGRQFSNSRSEMNVSTLELGDSALYLCASSVGLSFGDTQYFGPGTRLTVL.